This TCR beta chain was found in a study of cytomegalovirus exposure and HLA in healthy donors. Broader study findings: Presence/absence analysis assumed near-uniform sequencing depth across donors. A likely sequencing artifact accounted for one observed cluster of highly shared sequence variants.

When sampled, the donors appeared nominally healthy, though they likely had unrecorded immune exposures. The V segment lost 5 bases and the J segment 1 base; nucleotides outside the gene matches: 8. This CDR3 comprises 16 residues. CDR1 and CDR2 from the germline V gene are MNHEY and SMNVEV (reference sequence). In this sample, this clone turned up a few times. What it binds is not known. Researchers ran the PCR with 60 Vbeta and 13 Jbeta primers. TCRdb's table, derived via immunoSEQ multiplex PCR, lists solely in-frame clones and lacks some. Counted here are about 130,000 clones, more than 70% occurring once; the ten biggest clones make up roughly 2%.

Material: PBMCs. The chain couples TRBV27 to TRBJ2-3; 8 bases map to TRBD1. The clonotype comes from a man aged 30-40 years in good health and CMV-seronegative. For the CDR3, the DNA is TGTGCCAGCAGTCTGATTCCGGGACAGGGCACAGATACGCAGTATTTT. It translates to CASSLIPGQGTDTQYF.